These 14 T cell receptor beta chains were sequenced from one sample in a study of shared clonotypes between healthy human individuals. The method was immunoSEQ multiplex PCR; TCRdb's version includes in-frame clones alone and lacks a portion of them. Seen here are 600,000 or so clones, roughly 98% observed once, and the top ten hold more than 0.3%. Naive CD8 cells lacked CD45RO, underwent positive selection for CCR7 and left out terminally differentiated effector memory CD45RA+ cells. Specimen: naive CD8+ T cells sorted from blood. These TCRs come from a man aged 25 to 40 in good health.

The chain is built from TRBV7-8 and TRBJ2-5; 8 bases match TRBD2. Germline V gene lookup returns CDR1 SGHVS and CDR2 FQNEAQ. The CDR3 consists of 14 residues. The J segment lost 4 bases and the V segment lost 0 bases, leaving 1 base of the junction unmatched. The CDR3, as DNA: TGTGCCAGCAGCTTAGCCAGCGGGAGAGAGACCCAGTACTTC. Translation gives CASSLASGRETQYF.

The chain has TRBV9 and TRBJ2-1; perhaps TRBD1 as D (6 bases). Germline V gene sequence: CDR1 SGDLS, CDR2 YYNGEE. The CDR3 is 14 residues long. V was cut by 4 bases and J by 3 bases, with 11 bases left in between. This CDR3 is CASSPRGFYNEQFF. The CDR3 DNA reads as TGTGCCAGCAGCCCGAGGGGGTTCTACAATGAGCAGTTCTTC. The whole variable domain, remainder taken from reference TRBV9 and TRBJ2-1, is DSGVTQTPKHLITATGQRVTLRCSPRSGDLSVYWYQQSLDQGLQFLIQYYNGEERAKGNILERFSAQQFPDLHSELNLSSLELGDSALYFCASSPRGFYNEQFFGPGTRLTVL.

CDR3 amino acids: CASSVASEDKTQYF. The CDR3 DNA reads TGTGCCAGCAGCGTAGCTTCTGAGGATAAGACCCAGTACTTC. The chain combines TRBV9 with TRBJ2-5; no clear D gene. The CDR3 is made up of 14 amino acids. Trimming stripped 0 bases from V and 6 bases from J, with 12 bases between. Germline CDR1 and CDR2: SGDLS and YYNGEE.

This sequence joins TRBV7-9 and TRBJ2-4, with TRBD1 identical over 8 bases. Germline CDR1 is SEHNR and CDR2 is FQNEAQ (reference sequence). This CDR3 has 12 residues. The J segment lost 15 bases and the V segment lost 5 bases, leaving 9 bases of the junction unmatched. DNA for the CDR3: TGTGCCAGCAGCCCAGGGGGCGCCGACCGGTACTTC. Translated, it gives CASSPGGADRYF.

The V and J genes are TRBV13 and TRBJ2-1, with D unclear. Trimming pared 6 bases from V and 0 bases from J, leaving 6 bases between. The CDR3 sequence is 13 residues long. CDR1 and CDR2 from the germline V gene are PRHDT and FYEKMQ (reference sequence). The CDR3 loop is CASRDGSYNEQFF. DNA of the CDR3: TGTGCCAGCAGGGACGGCTCCTACAATGAGCAGTTCTTC.

The CDR3 reads CASSPGTGIMANVLTF. The CDR3 nucleotides are TGTGCCAGCAGCCCAGGGACAGGGATAATGGCCAACGTCCTGACTTTC. The rearrangement links TRBV7-8 to TRBJ2-6; 9 bases map to TRBD1. CDR3 length equals 16 residues. J lost 6 bases, V lost 5 bases, and 8 bases had no gene match. Germline lookup yields CDR1 SGHVS and CDR2 FQNEAQ.

This clone showed up just once. The rearrangement links TRBV7-8 to TRBJ2-7; TRBD1 might be the D (6 bases). The CDR3 covers 14 residues. Germline V CDR1 and CDR2: SGHVS, FQNEAQ. V shed 1 base and J shed 5 bases, with 12 bases lying between them. The CDR3 spells CASSLVMGANEQYF. CDR3 DNA sequence: TGTGCCAGCAGCTTAGTGATGGGGGCGAACGAGCAGTACTTC.

Regarding this clone: Within the sample, other DNA sequences also encode this same CDR3. The rearrangement uses TRBV7-9 and TRBJ2-2; D remains ambiguous. In germline, CDR1 is SEHNR, CDR2 FQNEAQ (reference sequence). There are 14 residues in the CDR3. V was cut by 1 base and J by 4 bases, with 7 bases left in between. The CDR3 bases are TGTGCCAGCAGCTTAGTTCCCTCCACCGGGGAGCTGTTTTTT. Encoded protein: CASSLVPSTGELFF.

The genes are TRBV2 and TRBJ2-5, with D tentatively TRBD1 or TRBD2 (5 bases each). Trimming removed 2 bases at V and 1 base at J, with 11 bases between. Germline V gene data show CDR1 as SNHLY and CDR2 as FYNNEI. The CDR3 has 15 residues. The DNA for the CDR3 is TGTGCCAGCAGTGAATGGGGAGACAGCCAAGAGACCCAGTACTTC. It is translated as CASSEWGDSQETQYF.

The chain employs TRBV11-3 and TRBJ2-7, with unresolved D. Trimming shortened V by 5 bases and J by 6 bases, and 20 bases separated the two germline ends. From germline, CDR1 is SGHNT and CDR2 YENEEA. The CDR3 length is 15 residues. The chain's CDR3 is CASSPSDTPPGEQYF. CDR3 in DNA: TGTGCCAGCAGCCCATCAGATACTCCTCCTGGCGAGCAGTACTTC.

V is TRBV7-9 and J is TRBJ2-7, with TRBD2 identical over 11 bases. Trimming at V came to 2 bases and at J to 3 bases, leaving 15 bases not matched to a gene. The CDR3 is made up of 19 amino acids. The germline CDR1 and CDR2 sequences are SEHNR and FQNEAQ (reference sequence). The CDR3 reads CASSLWGLAEDTTGYEQYF. CDR3 nucleotides: TGTGCCAGCAGCTTATGGGGACTAGCGGAAGATACCACTGGCTACGAGCAGTACTTC.

The chain is built from TRBV7-8 and TRBJ2-1; D unresolved. Trimming removed 5 bases at V and 7 bases at J, with 15 bases between. This CDR3 spans 14 amino acids. Looked up from germline, CDR1 is SGHVS and CDR2 is FQNEAQ. CDR3 amino acids: CASSRKWVDNEQFF. The CDR3 coding sequence is TGTGCCAGCAGCCGCAAGTGGGTCGATAATGAGCAGTTCTTC.

Turning to this clone: The sample carries other DNA sequences with the same CDR3. This sequence joins TRBV27 and TRBJ2-3; D gene ambiguous. Trimming removed 0 bases at V and 0 bases at J, with 4 bases between. This CDR3 contains 14 residues. Germline V gene data show CDR1 as MNHEY and CDR2 as SMNVEV (reference sequence). The CDR3 DNA reads as TGTGCCAGCAGTTTATCGACTAGCACAGATACGCAGTATTTT. This translates into CASSLSTSTDTQYF.

The chain carries TRBV28 and TRBJ2-3; 7 bases are a match to TRBD2. Germline lookup yields CDR1 MDHEN and CDR2 SYDVKM. Unmatched junction bases numbered 13, after V lost 8 bases and J lost 5 bases. The CDR3 is made up of 15 amino acids. Here the CDR3 DNA reads TGTGCCAGCCCGCCGGCTAGCGGAAGGAAAGATACGCAGTATTTT. Translated, it gives CASPPASGRKDTQYF.